This TCR beta chain originates from a study of shared clonotypes between healthy human individuals. Overall study context: Per donor, CD8 memory used one plate, CD8 naive used two, CD4 memory used three and CD4 naive used three.

As concerns this clone: Its antigen is not identified.

The study's findings and limits: A small donor pool kept down the genetic and exposure-history diversity that was represented. Sequencing depth was a factor that was expected to affect clonotype sharing among donors.

CD8 cells classed as naive were CD45RO-negative and positively selected for CCR7, excluding terminally differentiated effector memory CD45RA+ cells. This table comes from immunoSEQ multiplex PCR, and its TCRdb copy is limited to in-frame clones, with some not included. The table includes about 650,000 clones, roughly 95% detected once. The sequence was collected from a woman in her thirties in good health. Sequencing was done on a sample of naive CD8+ T cells sorted from blood.

DNA for the CDR3: TGTGCCAGCAGCGGACGGGACAGGGACAATGAGCAGTTCTTC. It specifies CASSGRDRDNEQFF. This rearrangement joins TRBV5-5 to TRBJ2-1; TRBD1 matches 9 bases. This CDR3 region has 14 residues. CDR1 and CDR2 (germline): SGHKS, YYEKEE (reference sequence). Trimming took 4 bases from V and 5 from J; bases not matched to a gene: 4.